Presented here are 22 T cell receptor beta chains from one specimen sequenced in a study of blood T cell repertoires in COVID-19. The data were produced by immunoSEQ multiplex PCR, yet TCRdb's version contains in-frame clones alone and is incomplete. The sample shows around 94,000 clones, approximately 91% of them seen only once. The sequencing input was peripheral blood. The receptors derive from a man younger than 30 with acute or convalescent COVID-19.

CDR3 sequence (DNA): TGTGCCAGCATCCCAAGGGAGGTTCGGACAGGGGGCAATGAGCAGTTCTTC. Protein product: CASIPREVRTGGNEQFF. The chain couples TRBV7-9 to TRBJ2-1; 10 positions agree with TRBD1. CDR3 size: 17 residues. Germline V CDR1 and CDR2: SEHNR, FQNEAQ (reference sequence). V lost 7 bases and J lost 6; bases outside the gene matches: 15.

V gene TRBV6-5 combines with J gene TRBJ2-3, with 8 bases lining up with TRBD2. Germline V CDR1 and CDR2: MNHEY, SVGAGI. This CDR3 has 13 amino acids. V shed 8 bases and J 3 bases; nucleotides not matched to a gene: 4. DNA for the CDR3: TGTGCCAGCCGAGCGGGAGTAACAGATACGCAGTATTTT. It yields the protein CASRAGVTDTQYF.

V gene TRBV30 combines with J gene TRBJ2-7; tentative D call: TRBD1 (6 bases). CDR1 and CDR2 (germline): GTSNPN, SVGIG (reference sequence). Trimming removed 0 bases at V and 8 bases at J, with 20 bases between. The CDR3 is 15 amino acids. The CDR3 DNA sequence: TGTGCCTGGAGTGTACAATCGGCAGGGGCTCCGAAGCAGTACTTC. Amino acids: CAWSVQSAGAPKQYF.

The chain employs TRBV30 and TRBJ1-3, with TRBD1 matching 7 bases. Germline assignment: CDR1 GTSNPN and CDR2 SVGIG (reference sequence). The CDR3 contains 17 residues. J lost 0 bases, V lost 0 bases, and 8 bases had no gene match. Here the CDR3 DNA reads TGTGCCTGGAGTGTGAGGGGGCCGACCCGCTCTGGAAACACCATATATTTT. This sequence encodes CAWSVRGPTRSGNTIYF.

Remarks on this clone: The same CDR3 also results from other DNA sequences found in this sample. This chain uses TRBV24-1 with TRBJ2-3, with a tentative D call TRBD1 (6 bases). The CDR3 contains 15 residues. V was trimmed by 3 bases and J by 2 bases, leaving 11 bases between them. Germline assignment: CDR1 KGHDR and CDR2 SFDVKD. CDR3 coding DNA: TGTGCCACCAGTGATCCCGGACAGTCCACAGATACGCAGTATTTT. Translation gives CATSDPGQSTDTQYF.

The chain recombines TRBV3-1 (or the pseudogene TRBV3-2) with TRBJ1-1; 10 bases agree with TRBD1. Germline trimming cut 4 bases from V and 1 base from J; bases unmatched to any gene: 3. The germline V gene has CDR1 LGHDT and CDR2 YNNKEL (reference sequence). The CDR3 consists of 15 residues. The CDR3 here is CASSRWTGGNTEAFF. The CDR3 coding sequence is TGTGCCAGCAGCCGATGGACAGGGGGGAACACTGAAGCTTTCTTT.

This clone has a handful of counts. The CDR3, as DNA: TGTGCCAGCAGCGACAGGGAAAACATTCAGTACTTC. Its translation: CASSDRENIQYF. The genes are TRBV7-9 and TRBJ2-4; 7 bases line up with TRBD1. Germline V gene data show CDR1 as SEHNR and CDR2 as FQNEAQ (reference sequence). V trimming: 5 bases; J trimming: 5 bases; junction bases outside the gene matches: 0. This CDR3 spans 12 amino acids.

The chain uses TRBV29-1 and TRBJ2-2; 7 positions agree with TRBD1. CDR1 and CDR2 from the germline V gene are SQVTM and ANQGSEA. Losses at the gene ends were 6 bases for V and 7 bases for J; bases not matched to a gene: 8. The CDR3 totals 13 residues. CDR3 nucleotide sequence: TGCAGCGTCCCGGCGGACAGGCTCGGGGAGCTGTTTTTT. Residues: CSVPADRLGELFF.

This clone was seen once. The chain has TRBV3-1 (or the pseudogene TRBV3-2) and TRBJ1-4, with TRBD1 matching over 12 bases. J lost 7 bases, V lost 4 bases, and 13 bases had no gene match. This CDR3 spans 18 amino acids. Germline loops: CDR1 LGHDT, CDR2 YNNKEL (reference sequence). Here the CDR3 reads CASSLSGTGGTVGEKLFF. The DNA for the CDR3 is TGTGCCAGCAGCCTCTCCGGGACAGGGGGCACAGTAGGTGAAAAACTGTTTTTT.

V and J are TRBV12-3 or TRBV12-4 and TRBJ2-3; D may be TRBD1 (6 bases). This CDR3 contains 13 residues. Trimming shortened V by 6 bases and J by 2 bases, and 9 bases separated the two germline ends. DNA of the CDR3: TGTGCCAGCAGCTGGGACACCACAGATACGCAGTATTTT. Its protein is CASSWDTTDTQYF.

This sequence joins TRBV29-1 and TRBJ1-1; TRBD1 matches 7 bases. This CDR3 spans 12 amino acids. V was pared by 7 bases and J by 6 bases, with 8 bases of the junction left unmatched. In germline, CDR1 is SQVTM, CDR2 ANQGSEA. The CDR3 DNA reads TGCAGCGGAGACAGGGTGAGCGCTGAAGCTTTCTTT. As protein: CSGDRVSAEAFF.

The chain employs TRBV9 and TRBJ2-2; 8 bases are shared with TRBD1. In germline, CDR1 is SGDLS, CDR2 YYNGEE. V shed 1 base, J shed 7 bases, and the junction held 9 bases outside the gene matches. This CDR3 is 16 amino acids long. CDR3 sequence: CASSVRTGMVFGELFF. As DNA, the CDR3 is TGTGCCAGCAGCGTACGGACAGGGATGGTGTTCGGGGAGCTGTTTTTT.

In this sample, this clone turned up once. The genes are TRBV19 and TRBJ1-6, with 9 bases that match TRBD1. Germline V CDR1 and CDR2: LNHDA, SQIVND (reference sequence). The CDR3 length is 17 residues. The ends lost 3 bases at V and 3 bases at J; junction bases unmatched: 6. This chain's CDR3 is CASSIPWDRVYNSPLHF. The DNA of the CDR3 is TGTGCCAGTAGTATTCCATGGGACAGGGTCTATAATTCACCCCTCCACTTT.

The chain joins TRBV12-3 or TRBV12-4 to TRBJ1-2; no firm D call. Deletions cut 7 bases from V and 1 base from J, with 10 bases between. The CDR3 consists of 13 residues. The CDR3 DNA reads as TGTGCCAGCACCGCCGGCGGTAACTATGGCTACACCTTC. It encodes CASTAGGNYGYTF.

The CDR3 is CASSQVLGRLFF. The DNA for the CDR3 is TGTGCCAGCAGCCAAGTCTTGGGGAGACTGTTTTTT. This rearrangement joins TRBV3-1 (or the pseudogene TRBV3-2) to TRBJ1-4; the D is unclear. There are 12 residues in the CDR3. V lost 1 base to trimming and J lost 13 bases, with 10 bases between them. Germline CDR1 reads LGHDT; CDR2 reads YNNKEL (reference sequence).

The chain recombines TRBV9 with TRBJ2-1; TRBD1 might be the D (5 bases). CDR3 size: 14 residues. With 0 bases removed from V and 6 bases from J, the gap between germline ends came to 10 bases. CDR1 SGDLS and CDR2 YYNGEE come from the germline V gene. Here the CDR3 reads CASSVATTGNEQFF. The DNA for the CDR3 is TGTGCCAGCAGCGTAGCTACTACAGGCAATGAGCAGTTCTTC.

The CDR3 nucleotides are TGTGCCAGTAGTTACTCGAACACCGGGGAGCTGTTTTTT. Protein sequence: CASSYSNTGELFF. The rearrangement uses TRBV19 and TRBJ2-2; unclear D gene. The germline V and J ends were trimmed by 5 bases and 0 bases, with 4 bases remaining between them. Germline lookup yields CDR1 LNHDA and CDR2 SQIVND (reference sequence). This CDR3 has 13 amino acids.

The genes are TRBV28 and TRBJ1-1; D perhaps matches TRBD1 (5 bases). V lost 4 bases to trimming and J lost 2 bases, with 8 bases between them. The CDR3 runs to 13 residues. Looked up from germline, CDR1 is MDHEN and CDR2 is SYDVKM. The CDR3 DNA is TGTGCCAGCAGTTCCCAGGGAAACACTGAAGCTTTCTTT. This encodes CASSSQGNTEAFF.

The rearrangement uses TRBV10-3 and TRBJ1-5; D possibly corresponds to TRBD1 (6 bases). V gave up 6 bases and J gave up 5 bases, with 14 bases separating them. The CDR3 runs 14 residues. Germline assignment: CDR1 ENHRY and CDR2 SYGVKD. The CDR3 here is CAIRSGVGDQPQHF. The CDR3 DNA follows: TGTGCCATCAGGTCAGGGGTGGGGGATCAGCCCCAGCATTTT.

V gene TRBV30 combines with J gene TRBJ1-4, with 7 positions matching TRBD1. The V and J ends lost 0 bases and 8 bases, in that order; junction bases with no gene match: 12. CDR3 length: 16 amino acids. Per the germline V gene, CDR1 is GTSNPN and CDR2 is SVGIG (reference sequence). In DNA form, the CDR3 reads TGTGCCTGGAGTGTACGAGGGGGCGTCACCTACGAAAAACTGTTTTTT. Translating it yields CAWSVRGGVTYEKLFF.

The J gene is TRBJ1-1, the V gene TRBV3-1 (or the pseudogene TRBV3-2); D gene ambiguous. CDR1 LGHDT and CDR2 YNNKEL come from the germline V gene (reference sequence). This CDR3 region has 13 residues. Trimming pared 1 base from V and 11 bases from J, leaving 14 bases between. The CDR3 DNA follows: TGTGCCAGCAGCCAAGGGGGAGGCTCCTGGGCTTTCTTT. Its protein is CASSQGGGSWAFF.

This sequence joins TRBV7-9 and TRBJ1-2, with TRBD1 matching over 7 bases. Germline lookup yields CDR1 SEHNR and CDR2 FQNEAQ (reference sequence). V lost 4 bases and J lost 2; bases outside the gene matches: 7. The CDR3 has 15 residues. The DNA of the CDR3 is TGTGCCAGCAGCTCCCTGGACAGGCCAAACTATGGCTACACCTTC. Amino acids: CASSSLDRPNYGYTF.